This TCR beta chain was documented in a study of cytomegalovirus exposure and HLA in healthy donors. J lost 7 bases, V lost 2 bases, and 13 bases had no gene match. The CDR3 sequence is 17 residues long. The germline gives CDR1 LNHDA, CDR2 SQIVND (reference sequence). Overall study results and limits: Serostatus for CMV was the only available immune exposure information. With further analysis later on, most CMV-associated TCR beta chains appeared HLA-restricted.

Primers: 60 Vbeta forward and 13 Jbeta reverse. Assay: immunoSEQ multiplex PCR; the TCRdb copy retains only in-frame clones and omits some. The sample lists tens of thousands of clones, just under 80% occurring once. These donors, healthy bone marrow donors, were studied. Notes on this clone: Antigen specificity is unknown.

The sequenced sample consisted of PBMCs. The J gene is TRBJ1-2, the V gene TRBV19; TRBD1 matches at 10 bases. The receptor's source is a woman in her thirties or forties in good health and CMV-seropositive. CDR3: CASSITRRTGGILGYTF. The CDR3 nucleotides read TGTGCCAGTAGTATAACACGACGGACAGGGGGAATTCTTGGCTACACCTTC.